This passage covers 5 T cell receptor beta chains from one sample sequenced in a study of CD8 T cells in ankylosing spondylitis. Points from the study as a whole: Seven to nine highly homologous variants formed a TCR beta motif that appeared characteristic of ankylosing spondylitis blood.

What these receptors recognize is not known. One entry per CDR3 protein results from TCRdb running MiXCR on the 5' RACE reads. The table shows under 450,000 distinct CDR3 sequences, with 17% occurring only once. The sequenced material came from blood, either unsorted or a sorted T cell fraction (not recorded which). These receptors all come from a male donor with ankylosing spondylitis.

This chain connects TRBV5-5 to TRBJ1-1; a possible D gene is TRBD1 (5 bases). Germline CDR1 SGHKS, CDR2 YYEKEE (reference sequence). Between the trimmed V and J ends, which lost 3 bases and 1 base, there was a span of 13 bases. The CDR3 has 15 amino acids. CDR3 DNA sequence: TGTGCCAGCAGCTATACTCCTGGGGCGAACACTGAAGCTTTCTTT. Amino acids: CASSYTPGANTEAFF.

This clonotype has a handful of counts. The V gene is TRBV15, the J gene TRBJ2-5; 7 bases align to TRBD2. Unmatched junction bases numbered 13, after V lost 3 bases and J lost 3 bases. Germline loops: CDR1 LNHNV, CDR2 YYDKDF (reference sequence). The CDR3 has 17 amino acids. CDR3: CATSRDAGWGREETQYF. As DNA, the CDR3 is TGTGCCACCAGCAGGGATGCAGGTTGGGGGAGGGAAGAGACCCAGTACTTC.

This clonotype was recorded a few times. Written as DNA, the CDR3 is TGTGCCAGCAGTCCTTCCTGGACAGGCTTGAACACTGAAGCTTTCTTT. Its protein is CASSPSWTGLNTEAFF. The chain carries TRBV6-1 and TRBJ1-1; TRBD1 agrees at 7 bases. Per germline, CDR1 MNHNS and CDR2 SASEGT. V shed 5 bases and J 0 bases; nucleotides not matched to a gene: 9. This CDR3 comprises 16 residues.

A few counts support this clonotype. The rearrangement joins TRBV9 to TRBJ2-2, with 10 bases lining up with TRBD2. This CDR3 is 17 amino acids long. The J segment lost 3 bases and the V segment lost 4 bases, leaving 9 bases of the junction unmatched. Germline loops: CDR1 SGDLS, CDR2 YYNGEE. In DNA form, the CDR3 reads TGTGCCAGCAGCCCCCACCCGCTAGCGGGGGACACCGGGGAGCTGTTTTTT. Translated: CASSPHPLAGDTGELFF.

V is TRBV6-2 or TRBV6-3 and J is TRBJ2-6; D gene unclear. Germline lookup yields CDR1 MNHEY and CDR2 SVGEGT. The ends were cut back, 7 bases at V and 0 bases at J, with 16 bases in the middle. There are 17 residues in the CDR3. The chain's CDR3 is CASTLHGVSSGANVLTF. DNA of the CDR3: TGTGCCAGCACCCTTCACGGCGTTTCCTCTGGGGCCAACGTCCTGACTTTC.